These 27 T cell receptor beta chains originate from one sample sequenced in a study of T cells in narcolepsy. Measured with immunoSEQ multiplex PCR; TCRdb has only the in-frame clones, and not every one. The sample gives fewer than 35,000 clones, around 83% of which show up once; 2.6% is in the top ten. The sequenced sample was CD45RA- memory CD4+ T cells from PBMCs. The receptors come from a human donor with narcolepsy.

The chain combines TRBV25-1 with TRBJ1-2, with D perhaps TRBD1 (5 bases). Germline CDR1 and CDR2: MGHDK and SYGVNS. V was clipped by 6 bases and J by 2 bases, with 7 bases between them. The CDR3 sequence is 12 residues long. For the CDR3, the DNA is TGTGCCAGCAGGCCAGGGAACTATGGCTACACCTTC. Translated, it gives CASRPGNYGYTF.

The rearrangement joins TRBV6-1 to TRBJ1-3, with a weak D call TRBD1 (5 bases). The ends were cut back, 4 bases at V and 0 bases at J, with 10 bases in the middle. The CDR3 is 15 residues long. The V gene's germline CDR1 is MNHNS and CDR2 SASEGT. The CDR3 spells CASSVQGNSGNTIYF. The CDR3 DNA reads TGTGCCAGCAGTGTCCAGGGCAACTCTGGAAACACCATATATTTT.

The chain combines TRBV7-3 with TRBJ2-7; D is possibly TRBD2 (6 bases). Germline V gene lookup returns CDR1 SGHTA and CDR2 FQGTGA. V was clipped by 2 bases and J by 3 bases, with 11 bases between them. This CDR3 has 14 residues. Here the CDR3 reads CASSLGGSGYEQYF. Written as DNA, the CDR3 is TGTGCCAGCAGCTTAGGGGGTAGCGGCTACGAGCAGTACTTC.

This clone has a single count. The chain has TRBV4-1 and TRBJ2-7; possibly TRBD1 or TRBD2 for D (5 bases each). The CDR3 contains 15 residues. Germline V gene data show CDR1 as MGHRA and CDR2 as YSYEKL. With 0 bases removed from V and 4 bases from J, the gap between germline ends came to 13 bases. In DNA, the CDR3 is TGCGCCAGCAGCCAAGATAGAGGGGTGGGTTACGAGCAGTACTTC. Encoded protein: CASSQDRGVGYEQYF.

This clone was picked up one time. The CDR3 sequence: CASSPRQGNSGTDTQYF. The CDR3 nucleotides read TGTGCCAGCAGCCCGCGACAGGGGAACTCGGGCACAGATACGCAGTATTTT. V is TRBV7-8 and J is TRBJ2-3; 8 bases line up with TRBD1. There are 17 residues in the CDR3. V trimming: 5 bases; J trimming: 1 base; junction bases outside the gene matches: 11. CDR1 is SGHVS, CDR2 FQNEAQ, per germline. Using reference TRBV7-8 and TRBJ2-3 for the parts outside the CDR3, the full variable domain is GAGVSQSPRYKVAKRGQDVALRCDPISGHVSLFWYQQALGQGPEFLTYFQNEAQLDKSGLPSDRFFAERPEGSVSTLKIQRTQQEDSAVYLCASSPRQGNSGTDTQYFGPGTRLTVL.

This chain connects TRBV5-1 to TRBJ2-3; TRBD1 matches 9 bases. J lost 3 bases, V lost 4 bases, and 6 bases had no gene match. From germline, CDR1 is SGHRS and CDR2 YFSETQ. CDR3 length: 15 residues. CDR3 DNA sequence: TGCGCCAGCAGCACAAGACAGGGGGGTACAGATACGCAGTATTTT. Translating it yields CASSTRQGGTDTQYF.

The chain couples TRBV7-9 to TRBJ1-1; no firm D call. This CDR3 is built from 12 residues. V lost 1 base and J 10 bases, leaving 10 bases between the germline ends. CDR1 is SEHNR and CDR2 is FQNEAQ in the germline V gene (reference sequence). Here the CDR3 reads CASSLVGGRAFF. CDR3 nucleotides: TGTGCCAGCAGCTTAGTTGGCGGCCGAGCTTTCTTT.

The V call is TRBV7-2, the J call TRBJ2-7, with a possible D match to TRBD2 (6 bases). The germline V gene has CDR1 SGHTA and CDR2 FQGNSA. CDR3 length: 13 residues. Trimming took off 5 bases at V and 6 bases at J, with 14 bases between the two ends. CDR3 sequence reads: CASSLRGFGEQYF. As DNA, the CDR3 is TGTGCCAGCAGCCTCCGGGGGTTCGGCGAGCAGTACTTC.

CDR3 residues: CASTIGGADTQYF. DNA of the CDR3: TGTGCCAGTACTATTGGAGGGGCAGATACGCAGTATTTT. V usage is TRBV19 and J usage is TRBJ2-3; a possible D gene is TRBD2 (6 bases). This CDR3 is built from 13 residues. Deletions cut 7 bases from V and 4 bases from J, with 12 bases between. CDR1 LNHDA and CDR2 SQIVND come from the germline V gene (reference sequence).

The CDR3 DNA follows: TGCGCCAGCACCGGATCGGGGGTTGAGCAGTACTTC. This sequence encodes CASTGSGVEQYF. The rearrangement links TRBV10-2 to TRBJ2-7; D might be TRBD2 (6 bases). This CDR3 contains 12 residues. Between the trimmed V and J ends, which lost 7 bases and 7 bases, there was a span of 14 bases. Germline assignment: CDR1 WSHSY and CDR2 SAAADI.

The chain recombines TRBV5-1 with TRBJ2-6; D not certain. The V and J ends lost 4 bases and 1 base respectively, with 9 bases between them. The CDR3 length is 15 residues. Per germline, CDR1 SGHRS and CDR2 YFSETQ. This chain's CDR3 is CASSQGSSGANVLTF. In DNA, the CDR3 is TGCGCCAGCAGCCAAGGGTCTTCTGGGGCCAACGTCCTGACTTTC.

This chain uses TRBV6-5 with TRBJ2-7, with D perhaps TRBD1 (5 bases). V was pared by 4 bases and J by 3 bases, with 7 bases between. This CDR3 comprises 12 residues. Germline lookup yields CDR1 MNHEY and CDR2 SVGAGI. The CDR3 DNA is TGTGCCAGCAGTTCAGGGCTCTACGAGCAGTACTTC. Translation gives CASSSGLYEQYF.

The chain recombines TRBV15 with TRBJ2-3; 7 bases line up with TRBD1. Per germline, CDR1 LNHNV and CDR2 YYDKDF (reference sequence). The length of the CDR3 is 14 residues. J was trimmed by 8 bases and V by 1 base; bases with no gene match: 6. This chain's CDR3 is CATSRGQGPSTQYF. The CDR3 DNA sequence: TGTGCCACCAGCAGAGGACAGGGTCCAAGTACGCAGTATTTT.

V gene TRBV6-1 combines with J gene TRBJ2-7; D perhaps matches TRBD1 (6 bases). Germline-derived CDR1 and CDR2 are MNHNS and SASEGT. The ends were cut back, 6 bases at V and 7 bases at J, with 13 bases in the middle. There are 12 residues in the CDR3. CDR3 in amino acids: CASREAQGEQYF. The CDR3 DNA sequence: TGTGCCAGCAGAGAGGCTCAGGGGGAGCAGTACTTC.

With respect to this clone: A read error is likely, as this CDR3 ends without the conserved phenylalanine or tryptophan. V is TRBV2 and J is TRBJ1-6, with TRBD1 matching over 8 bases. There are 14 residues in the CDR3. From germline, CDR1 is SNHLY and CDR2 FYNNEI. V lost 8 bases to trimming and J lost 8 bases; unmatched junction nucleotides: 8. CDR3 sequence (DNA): TGTGCCAGCGTTGACAAGGACAGGGATTCACCCCTCCACCTT. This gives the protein CASVDKDRDSPLHL.

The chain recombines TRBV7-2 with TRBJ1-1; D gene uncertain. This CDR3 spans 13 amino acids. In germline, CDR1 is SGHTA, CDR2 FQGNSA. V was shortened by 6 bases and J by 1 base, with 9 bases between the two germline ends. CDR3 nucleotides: TGTGCCAGCAGGTCTCAAGCGAACACTGAAGCTTTCTTT. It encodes CASRSQANTEAFF.

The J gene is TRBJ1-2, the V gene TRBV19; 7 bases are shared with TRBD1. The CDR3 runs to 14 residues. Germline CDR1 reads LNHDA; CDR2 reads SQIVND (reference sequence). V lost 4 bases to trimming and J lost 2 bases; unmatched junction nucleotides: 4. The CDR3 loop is CASSKGGANYGYTF. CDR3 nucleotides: TGTGCCAGTAGTAAAGGGGGCGCGAACTATGGCTACACCTTC.

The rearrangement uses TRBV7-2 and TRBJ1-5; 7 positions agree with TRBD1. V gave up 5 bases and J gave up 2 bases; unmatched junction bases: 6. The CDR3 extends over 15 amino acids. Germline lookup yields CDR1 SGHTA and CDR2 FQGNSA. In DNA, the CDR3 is TGTGCCAGCAGCCCAACAGGGGAAGGCAATCAGCCCCAGCATTTT. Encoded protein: CASSPTGEGNQPQHF.

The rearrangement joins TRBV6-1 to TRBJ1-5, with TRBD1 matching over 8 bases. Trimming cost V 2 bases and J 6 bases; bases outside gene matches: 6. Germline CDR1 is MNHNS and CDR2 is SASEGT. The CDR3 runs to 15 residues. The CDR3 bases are TGTGCCAGCAGTGAAATAGCGACAGGGGTTCAGCCCCAGCATTTT. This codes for CASSEIATGVQPQHF.

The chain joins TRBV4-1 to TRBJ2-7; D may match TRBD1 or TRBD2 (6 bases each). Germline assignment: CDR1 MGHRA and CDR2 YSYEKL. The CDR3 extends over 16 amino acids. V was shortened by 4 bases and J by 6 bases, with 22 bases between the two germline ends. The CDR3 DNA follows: TGCGCCAGCAGCCCCTCAGTGACGGGGGCCCCCGCCGAGCAGTACTTC. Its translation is CASSPSVTGAPAEQYF.

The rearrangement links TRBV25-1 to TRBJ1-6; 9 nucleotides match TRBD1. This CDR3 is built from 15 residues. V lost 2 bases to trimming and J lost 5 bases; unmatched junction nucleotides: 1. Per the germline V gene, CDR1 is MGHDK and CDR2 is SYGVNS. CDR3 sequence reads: CASSEDRGDNSPLHF. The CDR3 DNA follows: TGTGCCAGCAGTGAAGACAGGGGGGATAATTCACCCCTCCACTTT.

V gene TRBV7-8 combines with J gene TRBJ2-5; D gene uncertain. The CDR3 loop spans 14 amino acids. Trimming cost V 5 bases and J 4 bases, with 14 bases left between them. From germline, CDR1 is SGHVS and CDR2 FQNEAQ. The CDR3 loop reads CASSPERRRETQYF. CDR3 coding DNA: TGTGCCAGCAGCCCAGAGCGTAGGCGAGAGACCCAGTACTTC.

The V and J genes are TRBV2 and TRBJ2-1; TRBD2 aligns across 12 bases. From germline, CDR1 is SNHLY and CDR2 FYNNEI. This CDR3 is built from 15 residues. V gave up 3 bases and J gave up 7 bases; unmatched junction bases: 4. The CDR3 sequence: CASSERTSGANEQFF. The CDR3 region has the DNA TGTGCCAGCAGTGAGCGGACTAGCGGGGCAAATGAGCAGTTCTTC.

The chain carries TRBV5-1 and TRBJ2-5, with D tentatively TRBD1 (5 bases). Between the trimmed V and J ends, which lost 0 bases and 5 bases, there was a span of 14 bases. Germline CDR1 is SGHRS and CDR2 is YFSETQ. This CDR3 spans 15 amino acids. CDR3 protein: CASSLGGRSTETQYF. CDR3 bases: TGCGCCAGCAGCTTGGGGGGCCGTTCCACGGAGACCCAGTACTTC. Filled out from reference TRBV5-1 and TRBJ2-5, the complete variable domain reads KAGVTQTPRYLIKTRGQQVTLSCSPISGHRSVSWYQQTPGQGLQFLFEYFSETQRNKGNFPGRFSGRQFSNSRSEMNVSTLELGDSALYLCASSLGGRSTETQYFGPGTRLLVL.

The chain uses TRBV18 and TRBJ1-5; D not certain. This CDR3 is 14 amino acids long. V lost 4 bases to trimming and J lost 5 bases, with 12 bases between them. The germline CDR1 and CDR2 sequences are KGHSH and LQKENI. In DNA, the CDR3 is TGTGCCAGCTCACTCTTGGACGGTTATCAGCCCCAGCATTTT. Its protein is CASSLLDGYQPQHF.

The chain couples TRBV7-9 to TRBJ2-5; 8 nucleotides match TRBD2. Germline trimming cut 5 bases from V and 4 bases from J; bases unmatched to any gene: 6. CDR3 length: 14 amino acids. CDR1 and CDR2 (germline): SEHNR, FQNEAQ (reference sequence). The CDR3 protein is CASSPRGGLETQYF. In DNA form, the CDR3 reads TGTGCCAGCAGCCCTCGGGGGGGCCTAGAGACCCAGTACTTC.

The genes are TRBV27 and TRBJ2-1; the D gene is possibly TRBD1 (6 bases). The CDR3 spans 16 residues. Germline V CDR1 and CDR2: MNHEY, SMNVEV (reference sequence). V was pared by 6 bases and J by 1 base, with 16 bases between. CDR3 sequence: CASRVGGGPSYNEQFF. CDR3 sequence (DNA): TGTGCCAGCAGGGTGGGTGGGGGCCCTTCCTACAATGAGCAGTTCTTC.